One and the same sample provided the 12 T cell receptor beta chains below, sequenced in a study of spatial heterogeneity in lung cancer. TCRdb recomputed calls from the 5' RACE reads with MiXCR, one row per CDR3 protein. This repertoire shows 5,500 to 6,500 distinct CDR3 sequences, around 12% found once; its top ten account for about 17%. Time point noted: sample taken at primary tumor resection. The source was lung tissue, collected at surgery. All receptors come from a human donor with early-stage non-small cell lung cancer.

This clonotype rates as medium-sized. This beta chain is an unintended read in a library built for alpha chains; its size means little. The chain couples TRBV12-3 or TRBV12-4 to TRBJ1-2; 7 bases map to TRBD1. With 5 bases clipped from V and 8 bases from J, the junction kept 8 bases outside the gene matches. This CDR3 has 13 residues. CDR3 coding DNA: TGTGCCAGCAGTACCGGGACAGAGGGCGGCTACACCTTC. Its translation is CASSTGTEGGYTF.

This clonotype is labeled medium-sized (0.01 to 0.1%). The library was prepared for alpha chains; this beta chain is a stray read, so its frequency means little. The rearrangement links TRBV18 to TRBJ1-1; 9 bases are a match to TRBD1. Germline V gene sequence: CDR1 KGHSH, CDR2 LQKENI. The V and J ends lost 4 bases and 2 bases, in that order; junction bases with no gene match: 2. This CDR3 has 14 amino acids. The chain's CDR3 is CASSQGQGNTEAFF. CDR3 bases: TGTGCCAGCTCACAGGGACAGGGAAACACTGAAGCTTTCTTT.

This clonotype was counted at least ten times. With the library built for alpha chains, this beta chain is off target and its frequency is not meaningful. V usage is TRBV7-2 and J usage is TRBJ1-1; D gene ambiguous. V was pared by 3 bases and J by 5 bases, with 7 bases between. From germline, CDR1 is SGHTA and CDR2 FQGNSA. CDR3 length equals 12 residues. The CDR3 loop is CASSLDGTEAFF. The CDR3 nucleotides read TGTGCCAGCAGCTTGGACGGGACTGAAGCTTTCTTT.

This clonotype is medium-sized within its sample. The library was built for alpha chains, so this beta chain is an off-target read and its size means little. J is TRBJ1-2 and V is TRBV7-9, with a weak D call TRBD1 (5 bases). The CDR3 sequence is 14 residues long. The germline CDR1 and CDR2 sequences are SEHNR and FQNEAQ (reference sequence). The V gene lost 5 bases and the J gene lost 8 bases, with 18 bases spanning the gap. CDR3 nucleotides: TGTGCCAGCAGCCCTAGGGACCCCGTGAGAGGCTACACCTTC. It is translated as CASSPRDPVRGYTF.

Ten or more counts support this clonotype. Being off target in a library aimed at alpha chains, this beta chain has a size of little meaning. The rearrangement uses TRBV2 and TRBJ2-3; 7 bases are a match to TRBD2. CDR1 SNHLY and CDR2 FYNNEI come from the germline V gene. The CDR3 runs to 14 residues. V trimming: 5 bases; J trimming: 4 bases; junction bases outside the gene matches: 6. As DNA, the CDR3 is TGTGCCAGCAGTTCGACTAGCCAGTCAGATACGCAGTATTTT. It is translated as CASSSTSQSDTQYF. The complete variable domain, with remaining parts taken from reference TRBV2 and TRBJ2-3, reads EPEVTQTPSHQVTQMGQEVILRCVPISNHLYFYWYRQILGQKVEFLVSFYNNEISEKSEIFDDQFSVERPDGSNFTLKIRSTKLEDSAMYFCASSSTSQSDTQYFGPGTRLTVL.

This clonotype was seen at least ten times. Since the library was made to target alpha chains, this beta chain is a stray read and its abundance is not meaningful. The chain joins TRBV6-2 or TRBV6-3 to TRBJ2-2, with TRBD2 as a possible D gene (6 bases). CDR3 size: 15 residues. Germline CDR1 reads MNHEY; CDR2 reads SVGEGT. With 6 bases removed from V and 5 bases from J, the gap between germline ends came to 16 bases. CDR3 residues: CASRRSGARTGELFF. The CDR3 DNA reads as TGTGCCAGCAGAAGGTCGGGAGCAAGGACCGGGGAGCTGTTTTTT.

This clonotype was seen more than once but under ten times. With the library built for alpha chains, this beta chain is off target and its frequency is not meaningful. This chain connects TRBV20-1 to TRBJ2-3, with TRBD2 matching 10 bases. Germline-derived CDR1 and CDR2 are DFQATT and SNEGSKA (reference sequence). The CDR3 covers 12 residues. After removal of 5 bases from V and 9 bases from J, the junction contained 5 bases not matched to a gene. The DNA for the CDR3 is TGCAGTGCTCCTAGCGGGGGACAGACGCAGTATTTT. Translated, it gives CSAPSGGQTQYF.

This clonotype was recorded a few times. In a library made to pick up alpha chains, this beta chain is a stray read with a size that means little. The genes are TRBV3-1 and TRBJ1-2; TRBD1 aligns across 12 bases. The length of the CDR3 is 15 residues. With V trimmed by 4 bases and J by 7 bases, 7 bases remained unmatched. CDR1 is LGHDT, CDR2 YNNKEL, per germline (reference sequence). The CDR3 bases are TGTGCCAGCAGCCCCCCGGGACAGGGGGCCGGTGGCTACACCTTC. Protein: CASSPPGQGAGGYTF.

This clonotype is labeled medium-sized. This beta chain appears as a stray read in a library generated for alpha chains; its size is not informative. J is TRBJ1-3 and V is TRBV7-2; D remains unclear. CDR1 and CDR2 from the germline V gene are SGHTA and FQGNSA. V was pared by 3 bases and J by 4 bases, with 16 bases between. The CDR3 runs to 16 residues. The CDR3 region has the DNA TGTGCCAGCAGCTTGAACCCCCCATCCGCCGGAAACACCATATATTTT. It specifies CASSLNPPSAGNTIYF.

This clonotype qualifies as medium-sized. This beta chain turned up in a library designed for alpha chains; as an off-target read, its abundance says little. The chain employs TRBV5-1 and TRBJ1-1; no definite D call. Germline lookup yields CDR1 SGHRS and CDR2 YFSETQ. CDR3 length equals 15 residues. Trimming removed 3 bases from V and 4 bases from J, with 16 bases in between. The CDR3, as DNA: TGCGCCAGCAGCTACGTATCCGGGGTCGGCACTGAAGCTTTCTTT. It yields the protein CASSYVSGVGTEAFF.

This clonotype was detected many times. The size of this beta chain means little, since it is a stray read in a library made for alpha chains. The chain carries TRBV20-1 and TRBJ2-7; 9 positions match TRBD2. Germline values: CDR1 DFQATT, CDR2 SNEGSKA (reference sequence). There are 12 residues in the CDR3. The ends lost 3 bases at V and 4 bases at J; junction bases unmatched: 1. The DNA of the CDR3 is TGCAGTGCTAGGCGGGAGGGGTACGAGCAGTACTTC. As protein: CSARREGYEQYF.

This clonotype is labeled medium-sized. Little can be read into the size of this beta chain, an off-target read in a library designed for alpha chains. The rearrangement joins TRBV5-6 to TRBJ1-5; D may be TRBD1 (5 bases). Germline CDR1 reads SGHDT; CDR2 reads YYEEEE. The CDR3 is 16 amino acids. V was clipped by 0 bases and J by 9 bases, with 19 bases between them. CDR3 sequence reads: CASSLAGQGPVGPQHF. In nucleotides, the CDR3 is TGTGCCAGCAGCTTGGCCGGGCAGGGCCCGGTGGGGCCCCAGCATTTT.